This T cell receptor (beta chain) was sequenced for a study of human CD4 T cells and Enterobacteriaceae. The CDR3 contains 12 residues. V was pared by 4 bases and J by 0 bases, with 5 bases between. CDR1 and CDR2 from the germline V gene are SGHRS and YFSETQ. Ex vivo total memory CD4+ cells were sequenced at deep level. Generated by immunoSEQ multiplex PCR, the TCRdb table keeps only in-frame clones and is missing some. The sample yields about 29,000 clones, approximately 80% seen once. General study results and limits: Matching to same-donor CFSE-low cultures alone inferred ex vivo clonotype reactivity.

About this clone itself: Antigen specificity is unknown. Other DNA sequences in this sample translate to the same CDR3.

Sorting took every CD4+ cell except CD45RA+CCR7+CD95- naive cells, reaching over 95% purity. Positive selection with CD4 and CD14 microbeads isolated CD4+ T cells and monocytes. CD8+, CD14+, CD16+, CD56+, CD19+ and CD25-bright cells were excluded before sorting. The chain uses TRBV5-1 and TRBJ2-7; D not resolved. The TCR comes from a human donor in good health. The sequencing sample was made of memory CD4+ T cells from blood. In nucleotides, the CDR3 is TGCGCCAGCAGCCTTAGCTCCTACGAGCAGTACTTC. Encoded protein: CASSLSSYEQYF.